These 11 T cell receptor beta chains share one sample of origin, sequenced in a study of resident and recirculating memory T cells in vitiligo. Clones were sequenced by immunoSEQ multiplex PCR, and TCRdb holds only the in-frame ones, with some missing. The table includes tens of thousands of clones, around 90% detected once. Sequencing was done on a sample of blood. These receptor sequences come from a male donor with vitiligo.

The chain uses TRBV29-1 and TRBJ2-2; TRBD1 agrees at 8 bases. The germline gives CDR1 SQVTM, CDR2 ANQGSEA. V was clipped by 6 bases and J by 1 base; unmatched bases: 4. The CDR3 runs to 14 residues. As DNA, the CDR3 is TGCAGCGTCGTAGACAGGGGGAACACCGGGGAGCTGTTTTTT. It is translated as CSVVDRGNTGELFF.

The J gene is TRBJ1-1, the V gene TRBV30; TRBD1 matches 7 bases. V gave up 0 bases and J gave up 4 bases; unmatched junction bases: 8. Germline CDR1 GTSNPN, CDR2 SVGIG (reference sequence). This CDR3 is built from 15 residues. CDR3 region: CAWSVLGGRGTEAFF. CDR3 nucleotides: TGTGCCTGGAGTGTCTTAGGGGGCAGGGGCACTGAAGCTTTCTTT.

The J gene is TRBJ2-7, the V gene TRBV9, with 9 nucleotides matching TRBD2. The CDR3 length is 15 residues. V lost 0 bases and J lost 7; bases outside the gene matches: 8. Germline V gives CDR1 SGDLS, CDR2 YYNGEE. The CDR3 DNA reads TGTGCCAGCAGCGTAGGAGGCCTAGCGGGACGGGAGCAGTACTTC. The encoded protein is CASSVGGLAGREQYF.

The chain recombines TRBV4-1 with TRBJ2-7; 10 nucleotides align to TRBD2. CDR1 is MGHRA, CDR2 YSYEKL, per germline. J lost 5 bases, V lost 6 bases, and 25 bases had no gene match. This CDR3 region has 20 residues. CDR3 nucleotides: TGCGCCAGCAGGCCAATCCTCCAGCGGGAGGGGCAGGGTCTATGGCACGAGCAGTACTTC. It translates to CASRPILQREGQGLWHEQYF.

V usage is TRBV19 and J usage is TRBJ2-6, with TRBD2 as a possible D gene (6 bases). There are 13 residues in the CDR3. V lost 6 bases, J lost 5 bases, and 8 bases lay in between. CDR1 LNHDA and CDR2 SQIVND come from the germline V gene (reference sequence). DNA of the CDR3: TGTGCCAGTAGCGGGAGCTGGGCCAACGTCCTGACTTTC. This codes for CASSGSWANVLTF.

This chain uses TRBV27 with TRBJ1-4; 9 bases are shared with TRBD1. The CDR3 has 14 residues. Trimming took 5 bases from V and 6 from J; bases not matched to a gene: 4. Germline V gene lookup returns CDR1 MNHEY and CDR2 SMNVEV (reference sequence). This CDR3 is CASSPGTGYEKLFF. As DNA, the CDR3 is TGTGCCAGCAGTCCCGGGACAGGGTATGAAAAACTGTTTTTT.

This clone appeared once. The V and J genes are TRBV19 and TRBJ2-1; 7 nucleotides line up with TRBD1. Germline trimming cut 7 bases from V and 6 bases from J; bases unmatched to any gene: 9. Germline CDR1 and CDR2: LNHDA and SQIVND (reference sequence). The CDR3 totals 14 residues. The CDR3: CASTPGTALNEQFF. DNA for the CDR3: TGTGCCAGTACCCCCGGGACAGCCCTCAATGAGCAGTTCTTC.

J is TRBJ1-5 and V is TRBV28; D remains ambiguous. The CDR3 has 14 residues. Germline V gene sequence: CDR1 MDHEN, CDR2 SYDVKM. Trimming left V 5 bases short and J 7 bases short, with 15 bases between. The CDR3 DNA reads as TGTGCCAGCAGTCCCCCGGCGGGAAGGCAGCCCCAGCATTTT. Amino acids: CASSPPAGRQPQHF.

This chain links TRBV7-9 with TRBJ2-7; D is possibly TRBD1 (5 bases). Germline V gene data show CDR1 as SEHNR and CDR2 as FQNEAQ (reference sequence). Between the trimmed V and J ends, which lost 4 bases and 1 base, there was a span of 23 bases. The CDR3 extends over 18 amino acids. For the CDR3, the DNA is TGTGCCAGCAGCTCTACAATTGATAAAGACAGATATTCCTACGAGCAGTACTTC. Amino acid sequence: CASSSTIDKDRYSYEQYF.

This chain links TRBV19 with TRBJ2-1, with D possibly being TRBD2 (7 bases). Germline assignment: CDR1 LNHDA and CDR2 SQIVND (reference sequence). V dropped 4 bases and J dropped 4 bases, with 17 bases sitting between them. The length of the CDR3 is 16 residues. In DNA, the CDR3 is TGTGCCAGTAGTAGGCTAGGGGGGGGCGGGTACAATGAGCAGTTCTTC. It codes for CASSRLGGGGYNEQFF.

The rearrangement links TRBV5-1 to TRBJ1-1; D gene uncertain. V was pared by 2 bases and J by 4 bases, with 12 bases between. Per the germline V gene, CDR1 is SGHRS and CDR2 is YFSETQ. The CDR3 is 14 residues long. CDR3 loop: CASSFDREVTEAFF. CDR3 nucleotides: TGCGCCAGCAGCTTTGATCGGGAGGTCACTGAAGCTTTCTTT.